The subject of this entry is one TCR beta chain. As yet, its antigen is unknown. The assay was immunoSEQ multiplex PCR, and TCRdb's table has in-frame clones only and misses some. The data show 37,000 or so clones, with over 65% seen just once and around 2.9% held by the top ten. The sample comes from a study of lymphopenia after photon versus proton radiotherapy. Overall study findings and caveats: A bigger post-nadir fall in TCR diversity correlated inversely with survival time in deceased patients. Proton therapy kept repertoires fairly stable, unlike photons, which gained effector/memory cells.

Germline lookup yields CDR1 SGHRS and CDR2 YFSETQ. Unmatched junction bases numbered 14, after V lost 3 bases and J lost 5 bases. The CDR3 has 17 residues. This TCR came from a man aged 45-60 years with gastric cancer. The V gene is TRBV5-1, the J gene TRBJ2-7, with 10 bases aligning to TRBD1. Sequenced material: peripheral blood, taken from a patient treated with photon-based radiotherapy. DNA for the CDR3: TGCGCCAGCAGCTCCCAAAGATCCGGGGACAGGGGAGACGAGCAGTACTTC. Its translation: CASSSQRSGDRGDEQYF.